This T cell receptor (beta chain) stems from a study of Tregs in tolerant kidney transplant recipients. Generated by immunoSEQ multiplex PCR, the TCRdb table keeps only in-frame clones and is missing some. The sample has some 80,000 clones, about 98% seen once; the top ten hold 0.55% to 0.6%. Unstimulated regulatory T cells (CD4+CD25+CD127-), CD4+CD25- non-regulatory cells, CD4 and CD8 cells were FACS-sorted from thawed PBMCs. The count of this clone is one. This sequence originates from a human donor who received a combined kidney and bone marrow transplant. The specimen comprised CD4+ T cells from blood, sampled before the transplant.

The CDR3 DNA reads as TGCGCCAGCAGCTTGGTGACAGGGGGGGAGACCCAGTACTTC. This encodes CASSLVTGGETQYF. The chain recombines TRBV5-1 with TRBJ2-5; TRBD1 matches 9 bases. The V and J ends lost 0 bases and 5 bases, in that order; junction bases with no gene match: 2. The CDR3 sequence is 14 residues long. Germline CDR1 is SGHRS and CDR2 is YFSETQ.